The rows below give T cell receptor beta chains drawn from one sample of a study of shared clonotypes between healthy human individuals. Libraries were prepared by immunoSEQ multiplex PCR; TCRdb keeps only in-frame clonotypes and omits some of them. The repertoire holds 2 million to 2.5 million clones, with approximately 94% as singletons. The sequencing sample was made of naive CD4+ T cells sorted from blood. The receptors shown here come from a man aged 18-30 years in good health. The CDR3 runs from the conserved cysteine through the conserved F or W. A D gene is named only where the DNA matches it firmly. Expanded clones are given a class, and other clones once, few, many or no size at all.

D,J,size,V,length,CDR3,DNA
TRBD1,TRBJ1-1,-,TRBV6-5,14,CASSYLDRTNEAFF,TGTGCCAGCAGTTACCTGGACAGGACCAACGAAGCTTTCTTT
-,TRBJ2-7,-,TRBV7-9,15,CASSLDGVLIYEQYF,TGTGCCAGCAGCCTAGACGGTGTACTGATCTACGAGCAGTACTTC
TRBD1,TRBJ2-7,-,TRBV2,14,CASRIGQGIHEQYF,TGTGCCAGCAGGATTGGACAGGGGATCCACGAGCAGTACTTC
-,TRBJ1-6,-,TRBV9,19,CASSAEHRTGGTYNSPLHF,TGTGCCAGCAGCGCGGAACACAGAACGGGAGGGACCTATAATTCACCCCTCCACTTT
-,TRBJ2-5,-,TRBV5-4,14,CASSPRVEGETQYF,TGTGCCAGCAGCCCGCGGGTTGAGGGAGAGACCCAGTACTTC
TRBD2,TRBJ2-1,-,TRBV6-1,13,CASSGGNYNEQFF,TGTGCCAGCAGCGGGGGGAATTACAATGAGCAGTTCTTC
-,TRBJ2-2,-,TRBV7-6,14,CASSPNYENGELFF,TGTGCCAGCAGCCCAAATTACGAGAACGGGGAGCTGTTTTTT
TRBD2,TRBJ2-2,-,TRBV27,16,CASSLGLAGGERELFF,TGTGCCAGCAGTTTAGGACTAGCGGGAGGGGAGCGGGAGCTGTTTTTT
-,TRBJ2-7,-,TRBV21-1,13,CASIPPGRREQYF,TGTGCCAGCATCCCTCCGGGTCGCAGAGAGCAGTACTTC
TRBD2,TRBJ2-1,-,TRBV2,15,CASSAASGTGNEQFF,TGTGCCAGCAGTGCAGCTAGCGGGACCGGGAATGAGCAGTTCTTC
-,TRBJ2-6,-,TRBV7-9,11,CAGLWANVLTF,TGTGCCGGATTATGGGCCAACGTCCTGACTTTC
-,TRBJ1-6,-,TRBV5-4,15,CASTFTRGADSPLHF,TGTGCCAGCACCTTTACCAGGGGCGCAGATTCACCCCTCCACTTT
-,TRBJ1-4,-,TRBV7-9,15,CASSLDSTANEKLFF,TGTGCCAGCAGCTTAGATAGCACAGCAAATGAAAAACTGTTTTTT
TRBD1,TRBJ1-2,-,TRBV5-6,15,CASSLGDRTNYGYTF,TGTGCCAGCAGCTTGGGGGACAGGACTAACTATGGCTACACCTTC
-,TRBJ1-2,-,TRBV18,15,CASSPAATTNYGYTF,TGTGCCAGCTCACCAGCGGCAACTACTAACTATGGCTACACCTTC
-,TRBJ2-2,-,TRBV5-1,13,CASSSIPLGELFF,TGCGCCAGCAGCTCGATTCCCCTCGGGGAGCTGTTTTTT
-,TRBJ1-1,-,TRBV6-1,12,CASSREGYEAFF,TGTGCCAGCAGTCGGGAGGGTTATGAAGCTTTCTTT
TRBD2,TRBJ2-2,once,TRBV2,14,CASSSLADTGELFF,TGTGCCAGCAGTTCCCTAGCGGACACCGGGGAGCTGTTTTTT
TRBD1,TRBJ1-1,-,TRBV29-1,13,CSVQGGPNTEAFF,TGCAGCGTTCAAGGGGGCCCGAACACTGAAGCTTTCTTT
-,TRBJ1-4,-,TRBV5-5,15,CASSADWGTNEKLFF,TGTGCCAGCAGCGCCGATTGGGGCACTAATGAAAAACTGTTTTTT
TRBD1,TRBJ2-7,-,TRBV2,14,CASSGQGASYEQYF,TGTGCCAGCAGCGGACAGGGGGCATCCTACGAGCAGTACTTC
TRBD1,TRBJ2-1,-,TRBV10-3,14,CAISGTGESNEQFF,TGTGCCATCAGTGGGACAGGGGAGAGCAATGAGCAGTTCTTC
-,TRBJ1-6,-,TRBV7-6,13,CASSLVPIDPLHF,TGTGCCAGCAGCTTAGTCCCAATTGACCCCCTCCACTTT
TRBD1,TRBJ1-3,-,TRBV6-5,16,CASSSSGGVTGNTIYF,TGTGCCAGCAGTTCCTCAGGGGGAGTTACGGGAAACACCATATATTTT
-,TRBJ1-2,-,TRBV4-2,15,CASSPASTVGYGYTF,TGTGCCAGCAGCCCCGCGTCGACAGTAGGCTATGGCTACACCTTC
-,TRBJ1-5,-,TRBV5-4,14,CASRQPPTDQPQHF,TGTGCCAGCAGACAGCCCCCGACAGATCAGCCCCAGCATTTT
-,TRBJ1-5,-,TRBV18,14,CASSGGYGNQPQHF,TGTGCCAGCTCGGGAGGGTACGGCAATCAGCCCCAGCATTTT
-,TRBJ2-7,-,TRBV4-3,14,CASSQDRGGYEQYF,TGCGCCAGCAGCCAAGATCGGGGAGGTTACGAGCAGTACTTC
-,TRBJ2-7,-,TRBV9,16,CASSVGPQRIPYEQYF,TGTGCCAGCAGCGTAGGTCCCCAGAGGATACCCTACGAGCAGTACTTC